The rows below give T cell receptor beta chains drawn from one sample of a study of shared clonotypes between healthy human individuals. Assay: immunoSEQ multiplex PCR; the TCRdb copy retains only in-frame clones and omits some. The sample consists of about 1.9 million clones, 90% to 95% of them appearing once. Sample: naive CD8+ T cells from PBMCs. The receptors shown here come from a man younger than 35 in good health. Some clones in this sample may be carry-over from other donors' samples. The CDR3 runs from the conserved cysteine through the conserved F or W. A D gene is named only where the DNA matches it firmly. Size is stated for part of the rows, as once, few or many counts, or as a class when the clone is expanded.

clone_size: .
j_call: TRBJ1-1
v_call: TRBV28
d_call: TRBD1
cdr3_nt: TGTGCCAGCAGGCAAATCCACCGACAGGGTATGGGCACTGAAGCTTTCTTT
cdr3_aa: CASRQIHRQGMGTEAFF

clone_size: .
j_call: TRBJ2-1
v_call: TRBV10-3
d_call: .
cdr3_nt: TGTGCCACCGGCGGATGGGGGTCCTACAATGAGCAGTTCTTC
cdr3_aa: CATGGWGSYNEQFF

clone_size: .
j_call: TRBJ2-1
v_call: TRBV7-4
d_call: .
cdr3_nt: TGTGCCAGCAGCTTTAGTCGCGTTCACTACAATGAGCAGTTCTTC
cdr3_aa: CASSFSRVHYNEQFF

clone_size: .
j_call: TRBJ2-2
v_call: TRBV5-6
d_call: .
cdr3_nt: TGTGCCAGCAGCTTTTCAGGGAACACCGGGGAGCTGTTTTTT
cdr3_aa: CASSFSGNTGELFF

clone_size: .
j_call: TRBJ2-7
v_call: TRBV30
d_call: .
cdr3_nt: TGTGCCTGGGGAGGGTGGGGGTACGAGCAGTACTTC
cdr3_aa: CAWGGWGYEQYF

clone_size: .
j_call: TRBJ2-1
v_call: TRBV5-1
d_call: TRBD2
cdr3_nt: TGCGCCAGCAGCTCCGAAGCTTATGAGGCGGGGGACGAAGCCTCCTACAATGAGCAGTTCTTC
cdr3_aa: CASSSEAYEAGDEASYNEQFF

clone_size: .
j_call: TRBJ2-7
v_call: TRBV7-8
d_call: .
cdr3_nt: TGTGCCAGCAGCCCTGGGGGGTTCGAGCAGTACTTC
cdr3_aa: CASSPGGFEQYF

clone_size: .
j_call: TRBJ2-5
v_call: TRBV10-2
d_call: .
cdr3_nt: TGCGCCAGCAGTGATCTAGCCCCAGCCCCCCAAGAGACCCAGTACTTC
cdr3_aa: CASSDLAPAPQETQYF

clone_size: .
j_call: TRBJ2-2
v_call: TRBV7-3
d_call: TRBD1
cdr3_nt: TGTGCCAGCAGCTCTACCGACAGGGCGTACACCGGGGAGCTGTTTTTT
cdr3_aa: CASSSTDRAYTGELFF

clone_size: .
j_call: TRBJ2-1
v_call: TRBV5-4
d_call: TRBD2
cdr3_nt: TGTGCCAGCAGCTTGGGCGTAGCGGGGGGAGCCTACAATGAGCAGTTCTTC
cdr3_aa: CASSLGVAGGAYNEQFF

clone_size: once
j_call: TRBJ2-1
v_call: TRBV11-2
d_call: TRBD2
cdr3_nt: TGTGCCAGCAGCTCTCGGGAGGCGGCCTACAATGAGCAGTTCTTC
cdr3_aa: CASSSREAAYNEQFF

clone_size: .
j_call: TRBJ1-1
v_call: TRBV7-9
d_call: TRBD1
cdr3_nt: TGTGCCAGCAGCTTTGGACAGGGAGACTTAGAATCGCGAGCTTTCTTT
cdr3_aa: CASSFGQGDLESRAFF

clone_size: .
j_call: TRBJ2-1
v_call: TRBV27
d_call: TRBD1
cdr3_nt: TGTGCCAGCAGCCGCCGGACAGGGGGGAATGAGCAGTTCTTC
cdr3_aa: CASSRRTGGNEQFF

clone_size: .
j_call: TRBJ2-1
v_call: TRBV21-1
d_call: .
cdr3_nt: TGTGCCAGCAGCCCCGGAGGGGTGGACGCTGAGCAGTTCTTC
cdr3_aa: CASSPGGVDAEQFF

clone_size: .
j_call: TRBJ2-7
v_call: TRBV7-9
d_call: .
cdr3_nt: TGTGCCAGCGGCCTCGCTGACTACGAGCAGTACTTC
cdr3_aa: CASGLADYEQYF

clone_size: .
j_call: TRBJ1-4
v_call: TRBV6-6
d_call: .
cdr3_nt: TGTGCCAGCAGTTACTCGTTCGGGGATATGACGTTTTTT
cdr3_aa: CASSYSFGDMTFF

clone_size: .
j_call: TRBJ2-5
v_call: TRBV28
d_call: .
cdr3_nt: TGTGCCAGCAGCTCTCCTCAAGAGACCCAGTACTTC
cdr3_aa: CASSSPQETQYF

clone_size: .
j_call: TRBJ2-1
v_call: TRBV5-6
d_call: TRBD2
cdr3_nt: TGTGCCAGCAGACGGGAGGGCCGCTCCTACAATGAGCAGTTCTTC
cdr3_aa: CASRREGRSYNEQFF

clone_size: .
j_call: TRBJ2-1
v_call: TRBV11-2
d_call: TRBD2
cdr3_nt: TGTGCCAGCAGCTCCGCGGGACTACCTCCCGATGAGCAGTTCTTC
cdr3_aa: CASSSAGLPPDEQFF

clone_size: .
j_call: TRBJ2-3
v_call: TRBV2
d_call: .
cdr3_nt: TGTGCCAGCACTCTGGGCGCTTCTCTCACAGATACGCAGTATTTT
cdr3_aa: CASTLGASLTDTQYF

clone_size: .
j_call: TRBJ1-1
v_call: TRBV30
d_call: .
cdr3_nt: TGTGCCTGGGGGGGTGCCCCTGAAGCTTTCTTT
cdr3_aa: CAWGGAPEAFF

clone_size: .
j_call: TRBJ2-2
v_call: TRBV5-6
d_call: .
cdr3_nt: TGTGCCAGCAGCCTCGGGAGGGAGCTGTTTTTT
cdr3_aa: CASSLGRELFF

clone_size: .
j_call: TRBJ1-2
v_call: TRBV16
d_call: .
cdr3_nt: TGTGCCAGCAGCCCCTCTTGGTCGGCAGCCTTC
cdr3_aa: CASSPSWSAAF

clone_size: .
j_call: TRBJ2-2
v_call: TRBV6-5
d_call: .
cdr3_nt: TGTGCCAGCAAGAAGAGTGCCGGGGAGCTGTTTTTT
cdr3_aa: CASKKSAGELFF

clone_size: few
j_call: TRBJ1-5
v_call: TRBV7-9
d_call: .
cdr3_nt: TGTGCCAGCAGCTTAGTAGGGGAAGGCAATCAGCCCCAGCATTTT
cdr3_aa: CASSLVGEGNQPQHF

clone_size: .
j_call: TRBJ1-2
v_call: TRBV28
d_call: TRBD1
cdr3_nt: TGTGCCAGCAGTTTAACCGGGACAGGGGGCGGAGGCTACACCTTC
cdr3_aa: CASSLTGTGGGGYTF

clone_size: .
j_call: TRBJ2-2
v_call: TRBV4-3
d_call: .
cdr3_nt: TGCGCCAGCAGCCAACTACGGACAGAGAACACCGGGGAGCTGTTTTTT
cdr3_aa: CASSQLRTENTGELFF

clone_size: .
j_call: TRBJ2-7
v_call: TRBV7-9
d_call: .
cdr3_nt: TGTGCCAGCAGCTTAGTATCCGGAGACTCTCCCTACGAGCAGTACTTC
cdr3_aa: CASSLVSGDSPYEQYF

clone_size: .
j_call: TRBJ2-4
v_call: TRBV21-1
d_call: .
cdr3_nt: TGTGCCCCCGGGAGAGGCTGTGGCAAAAACATTCAGTACTTC
cdr3_aa: CAPGRGCGKNIQYF

clone_size: few
j_call: TRBJ1-1
v_call: TRBV28
d_call: .
cdr3_nt: TGTGCCAGCAGTTCCCCCTTCCATGGGAACACTGAAGCTTTCTTT
cdr3_aa: CASSSPFHGNTEAFF

clone_size: .
j_call: TRBJ2-1
v_call: TRBV19
d_call: TRBD1
cdr3_nt: TGTGCCAGTAGTCCCCCGGACAGGTACAATGAGCAGTTCTTC
cdr3_aa: CASSPPDRYNEQFF

clone_size: .
j_call: TRBJ2-3
v_call: TRBV10-1
d_call: TRBD2
cdr3_nt: TGCGCCAGCAGTGAGTTTCAACAAGGGAGCGGGAGTGATTTT
cdr3_aa: CASSEFQQGSGSDF

clone_size: .
j_call: TRBJ1-3
v_call: TRBV10-3
d_call: .
cdr3_nt: TGTGCCATCAGTGGCGGGGGGTCAGGAAACACCATATATTTT
cdr3_aa: CAISGGGSGNTIYF

clone_size: .
j_call: TRBJ1-2
v_call: TRBV7-9
d_call: .
cdr3_nt: TGTGCCAGCAGCTTAGGAGTACAGGGAACTAATGGCTACACCTTC
cdr3_aa: CASSLGVQGTNGYTF

clone_size: .
j_call: TRBJ2-7
v_call: TRBV19
d_call: .
cdr3_nt: TGTGCCAGTAGTATCCCCAGGGAGGCGAACGAGCAGTACTTC
cdr3_aa: CASSIPREANEQYF

clone_size: .
j_call: TRBJ2-2
v_call: TRBV9
d_call: TRBD2
cdr3_nt: TGTGCCAGCAGCGATACTAGCGGGAGAATGACCGGGGAGCTGTTTTTT
cdr3_aa: CASSDTSGRMTGELFF

clone_size: .
j_call: TRBJ2-2
v_call: TRBV7-3
d_call: TRBD2
cdr3_nt: TGTGCCAGCAGCGCCCGGAGCGGGAAGAACACCGGGGAGCTGTTTTTT
cdr3_aa: CASSARSGKNTGELFF

clone_size: .
j_call: TRBJ1-3
v_call: TRBV7-9
d_call: .
cdr3_nt: TGTGCCAGCATAGAAACTGGAAACACCATATATTTT
cdr3_aa: CASIETGNTIYF

clone_size: .
j_call: TRBJ2-3
v_call: TRBV30
d_call: TRBD1
cdr3_nt: TGTGCCTGGAGTCCCGGGACAGGGAGCACAGATACGCAGTATTTT
cdr3_aa: CAWSPGTGSTDTQYF

clone_size: few
j_call: TRBJ1-1
v_call: TRBV19
d_call: .
cdr3_nt: TGTGCCAGTAGTTCCGACGGAGAGAACACTGAAGCTTTCTTT
cdr3_aa: CASSSDGENTEAFF

clone_size: once
j_call: TRBJ1-2
v_call: TRBV27
d_call: TRBD1
cdr3_nt: TGTGCCAGCAGTTTATTAGGGGGCTCTTCTGGCTACACCTTC
cdr3_aa: CASSLLGGSSGYTF

clone_size: .
j_call: TRBJ1-2
v_call: TRBV9
d_call: TRBD1
cdr3_nt: TGTGCCAGCAGCGCCGGGACAGGGGGCCTTTATGGCTACACCTTC
cdr3_aa: CASSAGTGGLYGYTF